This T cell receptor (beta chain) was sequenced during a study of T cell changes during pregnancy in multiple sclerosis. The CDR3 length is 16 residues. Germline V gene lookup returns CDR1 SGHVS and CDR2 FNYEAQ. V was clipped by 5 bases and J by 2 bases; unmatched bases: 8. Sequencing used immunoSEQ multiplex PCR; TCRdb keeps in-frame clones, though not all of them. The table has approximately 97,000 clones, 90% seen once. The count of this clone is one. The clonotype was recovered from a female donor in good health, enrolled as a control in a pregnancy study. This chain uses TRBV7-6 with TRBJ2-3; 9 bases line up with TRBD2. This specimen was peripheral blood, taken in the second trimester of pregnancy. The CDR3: CASSLLVAGVTDTQYF. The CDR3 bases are TGTGCCAGCAGCCTCTTGGTAGCGGGAGTCACAGATACGCAGTATTTT.